This T cell receptor (beta chain) was profiled in a study of T cells in Graves' hyperthyroidism and ophthalmopathy. Study-level findings and limits: Ophthalmopathy was distinguished from stable hyperthyroidism by 13 V-J signatures.

TCR beta CDR3 regions were amplified from RNA. The TCR CDR3 was amplified in a first-round RT-PCR using the HTBI primer set. TCRdb called the multiplex PCR reads again in MiXCR, with one record for every CDR3 protein. The top ten hold approximately 7.5% of the sample, which has some 460,000 distinct CDR3 sequences, around 14% seen once. As to this clonotype: The target antigen is unknown.

J lost 5 bases, V lost 6 bases, and 7 bases had no gene match. CDR3 length equals 15 residues. Graves' hyperthyroidism is called stable when ophthalmopathy does not progress within 18 months. From under 12 ml of fresh peripheral blood, PBMCs were isolated. The chain joins TRBV12-3 or TRBV12-4 to TRBJ1-5; 10 nucleotides match TRBD1. Sequenced sample: blood. This clonotype originated in a woman aged 18-30 years with Graves' hyperthyroidism. CDR3: CASSPGQGLDQPQHF. The CDR3 DNA is TGTGCCAGCAGCCCGGGACAGGGGTTGGATCAGCCCCAGCATTTT.